This T cell receptor beta chain was observed in a study of T cell repertoires in cytomegalovirus infection (dated by TCRdb to the late 2010s). At the level of the whole study: Recently identified HLA-C-restricted CMV epitopes, whose presentation resists viral immunomodulation, were targeted by peptide stimulations together with well-studied HLA-B-restricted epitopes. Donor HLA type was relevant to the analysis, because carriage of CMV infection together with the matching HLA type was indicated by public TCR beta signatures.

General findings and caveats noted by the study authors: Carriers of CMV infection plus the relevant HLA type were discriminated by the cumulative frequency of public TCR beta family members in the study cohort and in an independent roughly 380-donor cohort. The ex vivo response was dominated by HLA-C-restricted CMV-specific TCR beta clonotypes, and the single most frequent clonotype in two of eight donors was supplied by these HLA-C-restricted clonotypes.

This clonotype was counted between two and nine times. No antigen is known for it. Base qualities are not provided; no much larger clone lies one nucleotide away. These reads were obtained on an Illumina HiSeq 1500. Using fastp at Q25 and MiXCR, TCRdb reprocessed the public reads and kept productive beta chains. Rows are combined by CDR3 protein, so each entry shows the most common genes and DNA. For this sample the table gives about 740,000 distinct CDR3 sequences, of which 30% to 35% were detected only once. The top ten hold about 20% of the sample. The sample's treatment or condition label, decoded: in vitro stimulation with specific CMV peptide epitopes to enrich CMV-specific T cells. CDR1 and CDR2 (SGHVS, FQNEAQ) derive from the germline V gene. From cysteine to phenylalanine, the CDR3 is 14 amino acids long. Here the CDR3 DNA is all that survives: 42 bases in frame from base 1. Cut back by 1 base and 10 bases, the V and J ends lie 14 bases apart.

Specimen: cultured PBMCs, collected from culture after CMV antigen stimulation. This clonotype originated in a human donor in good health (CMV status not recorded). Some clones in this sample may be carry-over from other donors' samples. Recombination joined TRBV7-8 with TRBJ2-1; the D gene remains uncertain. The CDR3 corresponds to CASSLVDPPLEQFF. The DNA sequence follows: TGTGCCAGCAGCTTAGTCGACCCCCCCTTAGAGCAGTTCTTC.